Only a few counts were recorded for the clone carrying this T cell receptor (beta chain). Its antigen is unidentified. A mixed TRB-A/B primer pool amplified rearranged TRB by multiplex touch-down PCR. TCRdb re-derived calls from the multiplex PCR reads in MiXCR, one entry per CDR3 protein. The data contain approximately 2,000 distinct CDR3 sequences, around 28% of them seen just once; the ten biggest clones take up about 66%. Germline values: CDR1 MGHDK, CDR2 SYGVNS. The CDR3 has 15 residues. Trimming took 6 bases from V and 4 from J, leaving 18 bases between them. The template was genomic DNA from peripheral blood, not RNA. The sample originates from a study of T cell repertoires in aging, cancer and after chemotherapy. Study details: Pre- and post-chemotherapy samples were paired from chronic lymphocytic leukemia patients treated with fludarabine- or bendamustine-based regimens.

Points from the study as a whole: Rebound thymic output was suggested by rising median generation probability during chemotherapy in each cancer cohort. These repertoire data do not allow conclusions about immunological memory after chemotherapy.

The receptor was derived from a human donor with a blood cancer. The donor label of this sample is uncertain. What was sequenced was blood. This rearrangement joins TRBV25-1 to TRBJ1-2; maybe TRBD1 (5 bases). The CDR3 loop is CASRGSAGTAYGYTF. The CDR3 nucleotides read TGTGCCAGCAGGGGATCGGCGGGGACGGCCTATGGCTACACCTTC.